The 2 T cell receptor beta chains reported below all come from one sample, sequenced in a study of blood T cell repertoires in COVID-19. Measured with immunoSEQ multiplex PCR; TCRdb has only the in-frame clones, and not every one. The sample contains about 150,000 clones, roughly four fifths of which appear only once. Source material: peripheral blood. These receptors all stem from a human donor with acute or convalescent COVID-19. The donor label of this sample is uncertain.

The chain has TRBV3-1 (or the pseudogene TRBV3-2) and TRBJ2-5, with 12 bases fitting TRBD2. CDR3 length equals 18 residues. CDR1 is LGHDT and CDR2 is YNNKEL in the germline V gene (reference sequence). The J segment lost 4 bases and the V segment lost 0 bases, leaving 9 bases of the junction unmatched. In DNA, the CDR3 is TGTGCCAGCAGCCAAGATCATCCTAGCGGGGGGGTTGGAGAGACCCAGTACTTC. As protein: CASSQDHPSGGVGETQYF.

The chain carries TRBV21-1 and TRBJ1-5; the table calls TRBD1, which could not be checked here. TRBV21-1 is given as a pseudogene. This CDR3 has 17 residues. DNA for the CDR3: TGTGCCAGCAGCAAAGCAGGGGTCGACAGGGACAATCAGCCCCAGCATTTT. It translates to CASSKAGVDRDNQPQHF.